What follows are 27 T cell receptor beta chains derived from one specimen sequenced in a study of OX40 agonist ivuxolimab in advanced cancers. Clones were read by immunoSEQ multiplex PCR, and TCRdb kept only the in-frame ones, dropping some. This sample has roughly 92,000 clones, with roughly nine tenths found just once. The material was CD4+ or CD8+ T cells sorted from blood, obtained in a trial of the OX40 agonist ivuxolimab. The receptors stem from an adult with an advanced solid tumor such as melanoma, head and neck, liver or kidney cancer.

DNA for the CDR3: TGCGCCAGCAGTGATACCGGGTCCGACGAGCAGTACTTC. This codes for CASSDTGSDEQYF. V usage is TRBV10-1 and J usage is TRBJ2-7; D not certain. The CDR3 is made up of 13 amino acids. Per the germline V gene, CDR1 is WNHNN and CDR2 is SYGVQD (reference sequence). The V gene lost 3 bases and the J gene lost 5 bases, with 11 bases spanning the gap.

V and J are TRBV4-1 and TRBJ2-5; TRBD1 matches at 9 bases. The germline gives CDR1 MGHRA, CDR2 YSYEKL. Trimming removed 4 bases from V and 2 bases from J; junction bases left unmatched: 2. The CDR3 contains 14 residues. The CDR3, as DNA: TGCGCCAGCAGCCTTGGGACAGGGCAAGAGACCCAGTACTTC. This encodes CASSLGTGQETQYF.

This chain links TRBV27 with TRBJ2-1; 13 bases map to TRBD2. Trimming cost V 2 bases and J 7 bases; bases outside gene matches: 5. CDR1 MNHEY and CDR2 SMNVEV come from the germline V gene (reference sequence). The CDR3 consists of 16 residues. CDR3 protein: CASSLGGLAGSNEQFF. The CDR3 DNA sequence: TGTGCCAGCAGTTTAGGGGGACTAGCGGGATCTAATGAGCAGTTCTTC.

The chain joins TRBV15 to TRBJ2-7; 13 bases map to TRBD2. V lost 3 bases, J lost 12 bases, and 11 bases stayed unmatched. This CDR3 has 15 residues. Germline V gene lookup returns CDR1 LNHNV and CDR2 YYDKDF (reference sequence). The CDR3 protein is CATSSWTSGGYDPYF. In nucleotides, the CDR3 is TGTGCCACCAGCAGCTGGACTAGCGGGGGATACGATCCGTACTTC.

The chain uses TRBV28 and TRBJ1-1; D uncertain. The germline V gene encodes CDR1 MDHEN and CDR2 SYDVKM. The CDR3 covers 13 residues. Trimming removed 3 bases from V and 8 bases from J, with 13 bases in between. CDR3 protein: CASSLGGDTEAFF. The CDR3 bases are TGTGCCAGCAGTTTGGGTGGGGATACCGAAGCTTTCTTT.

V is TRBV7-3 and J is TRBJ1-2, with D perhaps matching TRBD1 (6 bases). Germline CDR1 reads SGHTA; CDR2 reads FQGTGA. The length of the CDR3 is 14 residues. The ends were cut back, 4 bases at V and 4 bases at J, with 13 bases in the middle. The CDR3 here is CASSSQGGSYGYTF. The CDR3, as DNA: TGTGCCAGCAGCTCACAGGGAGGCAGCTATGGCTACACCTTC.

This sequence joins TRBV29-1 and TRBJ2-2; 9 bases match TRBD1. V gave up 7 bases and J gave up 6 bases; unmatched junction bases: 9. The CDR3 sequence is 14 residues long. Germline loops: CDR1 SQVTM, CDR2 ANQGSEA. The CDR3 reads CSATGGALPGELFF. CDR3 nucleotides: TGCAGCGCTACAGGGGGCGCCTTGCCCGGGGAGCTGTTTTTT.

In nucleotides, the CDR3 is TGTGCCAGCAGCCCCTCTCAGAGCTCGCTCCTCCACTTT. Its translation: CASSPSQSSLLHF. The rearrangement uses TRBV13 and TRBJ1-6, with no clear D. From germline, CDR1 is PRHDT and CDR2 FYEKMQ (reference sequence). V was cut by 5 bases and J by 15 bases, with 17 bases left in between. The CDR3 spans 13 residues.

The rearrangement uses TRBV2 and TRBJ1-1, with TRBD1 identical over 10 bases. V was clipped by 9 bases and J by 5 bases; unmatched bases: 6. Germline CDR1 and CDR2: SNHLY and FYNNEI. The CDR3 consists of 13 residues. In DNA form, the CDR3 reads TGTGCCAGGTGGGACAGGGGAGTAACTGAAGCTTTCTTT. Protein sequence: CARWDRGVTEAFF.

J is TRBJ2-7 and V is TRBV6-1, with D tentatively TRBD2 (6 bases). The length of the CDR3 is 12 residues. The germline CDR1 and CDR2 sequences are MNHNS and SASEGT. Trimming left V 4 bases short and J 6 bases short, with 10 bases between. The CDR3 sequence: CASSVGLSEQYF. As DNA, the CDR3 is TGTGCCAGCAGTGTAGGACTATCCGAGCAGTACTTC.

The CDR3 coding sequence is TGTGCCAGCAGCTTAAGGTCCCGGGGGAATAATTCACCCCTCCACTTT. This gives the protein CASSLRSRGNNSPLHF. This chain connects TRBV13 to TRBJ1-6; TRBD1 might be the D (5 bases). Trimming removed 2 bases from V and 5 bases from J, with 13 bases in between. The length of the CDR3 is 16 residues. Germline V gene sequence: CDR1 PRHDT, CDR2 FYEKMQ (reference sequence).

This chain connects TRBV27 to TRBJ2-7; 7 bases are a match to TRBD1. This CDR3 has 14 residues. After removal of 8 bases from V and 4 bases from J, the junction contained 11 bases not matched to a gene. Germline V gene sequence: CDR1 MNHEY, CDR2 SMNVEV (reference sequence). Here the CDR3 DNA reads TGTGCCAGCGCCCTCCTTTCACAGGGGTACGAGCAGTACTTC. This sequence encodes CASALLSQGYEQYF.

The CDR3 protein is CASSPGVSGSTDTQYF. For the CDR3, the DNA is TGTGCCAGCAGCCCGGGGGTCAGCGGTAGCACAGATACGCAGTATTTT. The V gene is TRBV7-3, the J gene TRBJ2-3, with a possible D match to TRBD2 (6 bases). CDR3 length equals 16 residues. Looked up from germline, CDR1 is SGHTA and CDR2 is FQGTGA. The V gene lost 5 bases and the J gene lost 0 bases, with 15 bases spanning the gap.

The chain employs TRBV7-6 and TRBJ2-5; 8 nucleotides agree with TRBD1. Per the germline V gene, CDR1 is SGHVS and CDR2 is FNYEAQ. V shed 2 bases and J 5 bases; nucleotides not matched to a gene: 4. This CDR3 is 14 amino acids long. The CDR3 loop reads CASSLSGGSETQYF. CDR3 nucleotide sequence: TGTGCCAGCAGCTTATCAGGGGGCTCGGAGACCCAGTACTTC.

CDR3 nucleotides: TGTGCCAGCAGTTCTGAGTCGGCTTCCTACGAGCAGTACTTC. Translation: CASSSESASYEQYF. The V gene is TRBV27, the J gene TRBJ2-7; no clear D gene. The V end lost 4 bases, the J end lost 1 base, and 11 bases lay between the germline ends. Germline values: CDR1 MNHEY, CDR2 SMNVEV (reference sequence). This CDR3 contains 14 residues.

This clone occurred once. The genes are TRBV10-3 and TRBJ1-2; D gene uncertain. The V and J ends lost 0 bases and 1 base respectively, with 12 bases between them. The CDR3 extends over 16 amino acids. Germline loops: CDR1 ENHRY, CDR2 SYGVKD. CDR3 DNA: TGTGCCATCAGTGAGTCAGACCTCGACTATAACTATGGCTACACCTTC. Translated: CAISESDLDYNYGYTF.

About this clone: The junction and the germline gene differ at one end; a read error may be behind it. This chain joins TRBV10-3 and TRBJ2-4; 10 nucleotides agree with TRBD1. Germline lookup yields CDR1 ENHRY and CDR2 SYGVKD. The CDR3 spans 13 residues. CDR3: CAIRAETGGALRF. The CDR3 DNA sequence: TGTGCCATCAGGGCCGAGACAGGGGGCGCCTTACGCTTC.

This CDR3 is CASSLGGVGVAEAFF. The CDR3 region has the DNA TGTGCCAGCAGCCTTGGTGGTGTCGGGGTGGCTGAAGCTTTCTTT. The rearrangement links TRBV5-4 to TRBJ1-1; D gene ambiguous. The CDR3 is 15 amino acids. Per germline, CDR1 SGHNT and CDR2 YYREEE (reference sequence). Deletions cut 4 bases from V and 6 bases from J, with 19 bases between.

The chain is built from TRBV27 and TRBJ2-7; tentatively, D is TRBD1 (5 bases). Trimming pared 6 bases from V and 4 bases from J, leaving 16 bases between. The CDR3 sequence is 14 residues long. The germline V gene has CDR1 MNHEY and CDR2 SMNVEV (reference sequence). CDR3 DNA: TGTGCCAGCAGCTCGTCTGAGGACAATTACGAGCAGTACTTC. Its translation is CASSSSEDNYEQYF.

The CDR3 sequence: CASSLGRLRYGYTF. The CDR3 DNA follows: TGTGCCAGCAGCTTGGGCCGTCTTAGGTATGGCTACACCTTC. This rearrangement joins TRBV5-4 to TRBJ1-2; D is uncertain. Trimming removed 0 bases from V and 5 bases from J, with 11 bases in between. Germline CDR1 is SGHNT and CDR2 is YYREEE (reference sequence). This CDR3 comprises 14 residues.

The chain joins TRBV7-9 to TRBJ1-2; the match to TRBD1 covers 7 bases. From germline, CDR1 is SEHNR and CDR2 FQNEAQ (reference sequence). V lost 5 bases and J lost 5; bases outside the gene matches: 5. The CDR3 has 13 residues. The CDR3 DNA reads as TGTGCCAGCAGCCTTCGGACAGGATATGGCTACACCTTC. Translating it yields CASSLRTGYGYTF.

The V and J genes are TRBV6-6 and TRBJ1-1, with a tentative D call TRBD1 (5 bases). Germline V CDR1 and CDR2: MNHNY, SVGAGI (reference sequence). The CDR3 consists of 14 residues. The V end lost 4 bases, the J end lost 1 base, and 10 bases lay between the germline ends. The CDR3 nucleotides are TGTGCCAGCAGTTCCCGGACAACGAACACTGAAGCTTTCTTT. As protein: CASSSRTTNTEAFF.

The chain employs TRBV29-1 and TRBJ2-3; D ambiguous. CDR1 and CDR2 from the germline V gene are SQVTM and ANQGSEA. V was cut by 6 bases and J by 0 bases, with 10 bases left in between. This CDR3 spans 13 amino acids. The CDR3 reads CSVQVRSTDTQYF. Written as DNA, the CDR3 is TGCAGCGTCCAAGTCCGGAGCACAGATACGCAGTATTTT.

This rearrangement joins TRBV30 to TRBJ1-4, with D perhaps TRBD1 (5 bases). The CDR3 has 17 amino acids. Trimming stripped 1 base from V and 5 bases from J, with 20 bases between. Germline loops: CDR1 GTSNPN, CDR2 SVGIG (reference sequence). The CDR3 DNA follows: TGTGCCTGGAGTGAATTCACATCGGGACGAAGGAATGAAAAACTGTTTTTT. Its protein is CAWSEFTSGRRNEKLFF.

The rearrangement joins TRBV5-1 to TRBJ1-1; 7 nucleotides align to TRBD1. This CDR3 spans 17 amino acids. The V segment lost 3 bases and the J segment 0 bases; nucleotides outside the gene matches: 11. CDR1 and CDR2 (germline): SGHRS, YFSETQ. The CDR3 DNA sequence: TGCGCCAGCAGCTCGTCGCGAGGGGGCGCGATGAACACTGAAGCTTTCTTT. This codes for CASSSSRGGAMNTEAFF.

The chain has TRBV19 and TRBJ2-7; D may be TRBD1 (6 bases). The V gene's germline CDR1 is LNHDA and CDR2 SQIVND (reference sequence). The CDR3 sequence is 13 residues long. The germline V and J ends were trimmed by 5 bases and 1 base, with 9 bases remaining between them. The CDR3 region is CASSSDRSYEQYF. Here the CDR3 DNA reads TGTGCCAGTAGTTCCGACAGGTCCTACGAGCAGTACTTC.

The chain uses TRBV27 and TRBJ1-2; D gene uncertain. Germline V CDR1 and CDR2: MNHEY, SMNVEV (reference sequence). Trimming left V 8 bases short and J 8 bases short, with 18 bases between. CDR3 length equals 13 residues. The CDR3 region is CASSYSELSGYTF. The DNA of the CDR3 is TGTGCCAGCTCCTACTCAGAGTTGAGCGGCTACACCTTC.